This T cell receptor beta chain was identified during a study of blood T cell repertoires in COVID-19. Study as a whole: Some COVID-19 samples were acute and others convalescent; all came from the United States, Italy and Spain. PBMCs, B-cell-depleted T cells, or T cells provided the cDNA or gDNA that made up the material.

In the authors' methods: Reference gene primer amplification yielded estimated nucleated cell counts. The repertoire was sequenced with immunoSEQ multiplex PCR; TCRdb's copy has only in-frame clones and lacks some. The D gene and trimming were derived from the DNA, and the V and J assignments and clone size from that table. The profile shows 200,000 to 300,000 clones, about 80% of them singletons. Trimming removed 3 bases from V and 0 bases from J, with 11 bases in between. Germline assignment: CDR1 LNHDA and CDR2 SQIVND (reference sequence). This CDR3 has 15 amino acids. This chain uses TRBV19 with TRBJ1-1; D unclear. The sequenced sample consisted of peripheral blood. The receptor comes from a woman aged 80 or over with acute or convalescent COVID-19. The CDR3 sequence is CASSILQSVNTEAFF. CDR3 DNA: TGTGCCAGTAGTATTTTACAGTCTGTGAACACTGAAGCTTTCTTT.